Listed here is a single TCR beta chain. This entry is derived from a study of blood T cell repertoires in COVID-19. Overall study: Acute and convalescent COVID-19 samples came from the United States, Italy and Spain.

Participants had their cohort set by participant-reported clinical history. Original handling: Cell counts per sample came from amplifying reference gene primers. This table comes from immunoSEQ multiplex PCR, and its TCRdb copy is limited to in-frame clones, with some not included. The V and J calls and the clone size are those of that table, but D and trimming were determined from the DNA. The repertoire holds 450,000 to 500,000 clones, with about nine tenths as singletons. The CDR3 runs 18 residues. V lost 6 bases and J lost 3; bases outside the gene matches: 15. In germline, CDR1 is MNHEY, CDR2 SMNVEV (reference sequence).

The receptor comes from a woman under 30 who had recovered from COVID-19. The genes are TRBV27 and TRBJ2-5; TRBD2 matches at 11 bases. The sample comprised PBMCs or T cells enriched from blood (not recorded which). In DNA, the CDR3 is TGTGCCAGCAGCCCCATCGTACTAGCGGGAGTATCCGAAGAGACCCAGTACTTC. Translated, it gives CASSPIVLAGVSEETQYF.